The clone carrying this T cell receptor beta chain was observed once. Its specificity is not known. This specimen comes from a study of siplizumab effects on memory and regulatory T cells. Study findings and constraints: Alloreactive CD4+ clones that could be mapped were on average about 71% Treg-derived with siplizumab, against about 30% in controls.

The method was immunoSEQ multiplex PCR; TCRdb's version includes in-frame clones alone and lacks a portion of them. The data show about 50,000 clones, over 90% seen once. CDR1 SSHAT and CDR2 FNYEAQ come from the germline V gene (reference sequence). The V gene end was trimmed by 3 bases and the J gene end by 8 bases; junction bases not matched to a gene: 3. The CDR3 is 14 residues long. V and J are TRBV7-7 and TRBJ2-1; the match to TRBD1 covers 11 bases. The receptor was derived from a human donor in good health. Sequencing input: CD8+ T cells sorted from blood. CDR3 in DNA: TGTGCCAGCAGCTTGGGACAGGGGGTGTATGAGCAGTTCTTC. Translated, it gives CASSLGQGVYEQFF.